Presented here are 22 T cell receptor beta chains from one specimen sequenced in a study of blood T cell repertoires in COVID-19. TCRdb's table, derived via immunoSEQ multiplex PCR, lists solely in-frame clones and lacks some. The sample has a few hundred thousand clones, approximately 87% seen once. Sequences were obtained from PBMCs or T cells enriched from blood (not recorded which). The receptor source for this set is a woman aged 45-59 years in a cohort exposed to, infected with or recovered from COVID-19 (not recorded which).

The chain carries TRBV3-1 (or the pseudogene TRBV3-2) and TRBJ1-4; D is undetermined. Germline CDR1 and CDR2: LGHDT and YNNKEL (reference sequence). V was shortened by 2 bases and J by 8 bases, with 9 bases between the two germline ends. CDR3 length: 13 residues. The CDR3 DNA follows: TGTGCCAGCAGCCAAACGGAGAAAGAAAAACTGTTTTTT. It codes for CASSQTEKEKLFF.

The CDR3 protein is CASSPGGNSPLHF. CDR3 nucleotide sequence: TGTGCCAGCAGCCCAGGGGGGAATTCACCCCTCCACTTT. V and J are TRBV7-9 and TRBJ1-6, with 7 bases fitting TRBD1. This CDR3 is 13 amino acids long. V was pared by 5 bases and J by 7 bases, with 2 bases of the junction left unmatched. Germline V CDR1 and CDR2: SEHNR, FQNEAQ (reference sequence).

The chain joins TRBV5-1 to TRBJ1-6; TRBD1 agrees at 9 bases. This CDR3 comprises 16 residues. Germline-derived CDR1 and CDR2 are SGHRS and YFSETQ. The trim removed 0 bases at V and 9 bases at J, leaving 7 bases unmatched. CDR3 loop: CASSLGGTGKFSPLHF. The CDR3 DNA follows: TGCGCCAGCAGCTTGGGCGGGACAGGGAAATTTTCACCCCTCCACTTT.

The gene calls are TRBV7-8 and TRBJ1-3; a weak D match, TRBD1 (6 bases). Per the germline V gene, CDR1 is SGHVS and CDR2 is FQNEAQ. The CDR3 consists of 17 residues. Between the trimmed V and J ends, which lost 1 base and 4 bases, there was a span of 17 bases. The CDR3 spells CASSLVNLGTPGNTIYF. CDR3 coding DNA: TGTGCCAGCAGCTTAGTGAATTTGGGGACACCCGGAAACACCATATATTTT.

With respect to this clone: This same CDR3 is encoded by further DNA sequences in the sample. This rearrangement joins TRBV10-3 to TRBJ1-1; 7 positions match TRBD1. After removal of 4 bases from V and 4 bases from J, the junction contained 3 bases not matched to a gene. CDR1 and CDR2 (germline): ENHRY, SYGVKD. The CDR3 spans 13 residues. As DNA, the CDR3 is TGTGCCATCAGTGGACAGGGCAGCACTGAAGCTTTCTTT. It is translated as CAISGQGSTEAFF.

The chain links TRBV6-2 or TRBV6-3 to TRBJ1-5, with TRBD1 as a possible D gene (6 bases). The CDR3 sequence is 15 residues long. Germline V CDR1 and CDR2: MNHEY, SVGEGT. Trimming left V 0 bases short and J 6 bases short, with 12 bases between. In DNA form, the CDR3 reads TGTGCCAGCAGTTACTCAGGGGGTGCGAGTCAGCCCCAGCATTTT. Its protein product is CASSYSGGASQPQHF.

The CDR3 is CSGWTANYGYTF. As DNA, the CDR3 is TGCAGCGGGTGGACAGCAAACTATGGCTACACCTTC. The gene calls are TRBV29-1 and TRBJ1-2; tentative D call: TRBD1 (6 bases). Deletions cut 7 bases from V and 2 bases from J, with 11 bases between. The CDR3 consists of 12 residues. CDR1 is SQVTM, CDR2 ANQGSEA, per germline.

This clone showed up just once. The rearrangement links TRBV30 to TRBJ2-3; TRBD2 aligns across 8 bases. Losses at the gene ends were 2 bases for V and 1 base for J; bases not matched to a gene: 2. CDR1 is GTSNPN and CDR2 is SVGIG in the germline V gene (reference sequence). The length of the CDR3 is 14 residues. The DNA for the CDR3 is TGTGCCTGGAGTAGTAGCGGGGGCACAGATACGCAGTATTTT. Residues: CAWSSSGGTDTQYF.

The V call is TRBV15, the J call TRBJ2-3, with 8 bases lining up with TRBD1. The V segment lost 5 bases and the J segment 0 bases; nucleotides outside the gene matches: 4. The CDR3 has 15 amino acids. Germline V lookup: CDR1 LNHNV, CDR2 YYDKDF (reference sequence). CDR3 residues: CATSAQGASTDTQYF. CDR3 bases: TGTGCCACCAGCGCTCAGGGGGCTAGCACAGATACGCAGTATTTT. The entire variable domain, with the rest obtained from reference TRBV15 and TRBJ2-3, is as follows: DAMVIQNPRYQVTQFGKPVTLSCSQTLNHNVMYWYQQKSSQAPKLLFHYYDKDFNNEADTPDNFQSRRPNTSFCFLDIRSPGLGDTAMYLCATSAQGASTDTQYFGPGTRLTVL.

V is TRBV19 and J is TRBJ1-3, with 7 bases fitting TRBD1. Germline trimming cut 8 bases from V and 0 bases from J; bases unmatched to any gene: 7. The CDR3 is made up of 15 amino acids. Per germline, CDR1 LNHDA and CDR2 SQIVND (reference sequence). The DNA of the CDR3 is TGTGCCAGTGGCACGGGGACAGACTCTGGAAACACCATATATTTT. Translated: CASGTGTDSGNTIYF. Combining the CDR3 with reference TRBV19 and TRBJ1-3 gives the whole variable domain DGGITQSPKYLFRKEGQNVTLSCEQNLNHDAMYWYRQDPGQGLRLIYYSQIVNDFQKGDIAEGYSVSREKKESFPLTVTSAQKNPTAFYLCASGTGTDSGNTIYFGEGSWLTVV.

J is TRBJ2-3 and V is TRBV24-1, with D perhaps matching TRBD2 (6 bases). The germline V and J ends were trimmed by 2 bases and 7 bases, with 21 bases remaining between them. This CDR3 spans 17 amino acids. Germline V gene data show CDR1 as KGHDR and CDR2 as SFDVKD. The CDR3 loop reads CATSDSSGSLAENTQYF. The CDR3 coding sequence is TGTGCCACCAGTGATTCTTCCGGGTCGTTAGCGGAAAATACGCAGTATTTT.

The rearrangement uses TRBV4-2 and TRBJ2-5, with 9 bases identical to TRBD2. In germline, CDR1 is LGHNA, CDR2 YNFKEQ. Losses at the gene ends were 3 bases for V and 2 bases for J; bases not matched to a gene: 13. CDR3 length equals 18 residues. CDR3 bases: TGTGCCAGCAGCCAGAGGGCTGGGGGTAGCGGGGGTCAAGAGACCCAGTACTTC. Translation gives CASSQRAGGSGGQETQYF.

CDR3 sequence: CASSQGQGAAQPQHF. The CDR3 coding sequence is TGTGCCAGCAGCCAAGGTCAGGGGGCAGCTCAGCCCCAGCATTTT. The rearrangement joins TRBV4-2 to TRBJ1-5; 8 bases map to TRBD1. Germline V gene sequence: CDR1 LGHNA, CDR2 YNFKEQ. This CDR3 is 15 amino acids long. With 1 base clipped from V and 6 bases from J, the junction kept 5 bases outside the gene matches.

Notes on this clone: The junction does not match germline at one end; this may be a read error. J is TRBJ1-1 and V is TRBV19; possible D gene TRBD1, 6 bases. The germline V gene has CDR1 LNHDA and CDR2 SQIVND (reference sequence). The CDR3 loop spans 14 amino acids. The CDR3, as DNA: TGTGCCAGTAGTTTAGATCAAGGGGGCACTGAAGCTTTCTTT. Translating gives CASSLDQGGTEAFF.

CDR3 region: CASSPSGARDTQYF. The DNA of the CDR3 is TGTGCCAGCAGCCCAAGCGGGGCGCGCGATACGCAGTATTTT. The genes are TRBV7-3 and TRBJ2-3, with TRBD2 identical over 7 bases. Germline CDR1 SGHTA, CDR2 FQGTGA. Trimming cost V 5 bases and J 6 bases; bases outside gene matches: 8. The CDR3 has 14 residues. The entire variable domain, with the rest obtained from reference TRBV7-3 and TRBJ2-3, is as follows: GAGVSQTPSNKVTEKGKYVELRCDPISGHTALYWYRQSLGQGPEFLIYFQGTGAADDSGLPNDRFFAVRPEGSVSTLKIQRTERGDSAVYLCASSPSGARDTQYFGPGTRLTVL.

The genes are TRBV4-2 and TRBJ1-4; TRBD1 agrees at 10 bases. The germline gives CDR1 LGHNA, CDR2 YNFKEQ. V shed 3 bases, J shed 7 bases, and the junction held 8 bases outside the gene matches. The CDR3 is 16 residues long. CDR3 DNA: TGTGCCAGCAGCCACGTCCGGGACAGGGGTGGTGAAAAACTGTTTTTT. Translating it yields CASSHVRDRGGEKLFF.

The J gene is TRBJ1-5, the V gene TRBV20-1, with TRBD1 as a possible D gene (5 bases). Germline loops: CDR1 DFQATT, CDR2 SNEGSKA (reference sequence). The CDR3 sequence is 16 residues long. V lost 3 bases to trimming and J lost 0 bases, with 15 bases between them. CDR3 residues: CSASSRVTYSNQPQHF. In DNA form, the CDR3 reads TGCAGTGCTAGTAGCAGGGTCACTTATAGCAATCAGCCCCAGCATTTT.

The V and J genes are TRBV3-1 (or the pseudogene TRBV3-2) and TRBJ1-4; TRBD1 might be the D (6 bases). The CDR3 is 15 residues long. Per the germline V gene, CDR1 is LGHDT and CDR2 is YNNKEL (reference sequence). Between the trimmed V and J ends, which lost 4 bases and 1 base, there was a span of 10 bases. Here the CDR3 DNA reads TGTGCCAGCAGCCTTGACAGGCTAACTAATGAAAAACTGTTTTTT. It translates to CASSLDRLTNEKLFF.

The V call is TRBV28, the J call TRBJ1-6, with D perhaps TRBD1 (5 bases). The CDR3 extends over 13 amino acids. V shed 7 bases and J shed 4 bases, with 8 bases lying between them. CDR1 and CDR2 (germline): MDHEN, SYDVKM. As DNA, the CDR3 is TGTGCCAGCACGACAGTTTATAATTCACCCCTCCACTTT. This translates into CASTTVYNSPLHF.

For the CDR3, the DNA is TGTGCCAGTACCGCTGAATCACCCTCGGGGGACAGGGGGCTTCGTCAGCCCCAGCATTTT. Protein: CASTAESPSGDRGLRQPQHF. The gene calls are TRBV19 and TRBJ1-5; 12 bases align to TRBD1. CDR3 length: 20 amino acids. CDR1 is LNHDA and CDR2 is SQIVND in the germline V gene (reference sequence). The trim removed 7 bases at V and 6 bases at J, leaving 22 bases unmatched. The entire variable domain, with the rest obtained from reference TRBV19 and TRBJ1-5, is as follows: DGGITQSPKYLFRKEGQNVTLSCEQNLNHDAMYWYRQDPGQGLRLIYYSQIVNDFQKGDIAEGYSVSREKKESFPLTVTSAQKNPTAFYLCASTAESPSGDRGLRQPQHFGDGTRLSIL.

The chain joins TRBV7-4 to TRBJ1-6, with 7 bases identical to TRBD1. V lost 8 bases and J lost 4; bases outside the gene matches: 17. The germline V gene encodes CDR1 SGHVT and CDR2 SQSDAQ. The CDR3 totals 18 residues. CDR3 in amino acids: CASFKETGTDDYNSPLHF. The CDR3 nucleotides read TGTGCCAGCTTTAAAGAGACCGGGACAGATGATTATAATTCACCCCTCCACTTT.

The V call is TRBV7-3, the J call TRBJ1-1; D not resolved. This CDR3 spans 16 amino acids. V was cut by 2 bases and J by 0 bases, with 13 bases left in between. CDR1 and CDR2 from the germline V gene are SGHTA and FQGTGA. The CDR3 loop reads CASSLLFGVLNTEAFF. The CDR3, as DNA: TGTGCCAGCAGCTTATTGTTCGGTGTTTTGAACACTGAAGCTTTCTTT.